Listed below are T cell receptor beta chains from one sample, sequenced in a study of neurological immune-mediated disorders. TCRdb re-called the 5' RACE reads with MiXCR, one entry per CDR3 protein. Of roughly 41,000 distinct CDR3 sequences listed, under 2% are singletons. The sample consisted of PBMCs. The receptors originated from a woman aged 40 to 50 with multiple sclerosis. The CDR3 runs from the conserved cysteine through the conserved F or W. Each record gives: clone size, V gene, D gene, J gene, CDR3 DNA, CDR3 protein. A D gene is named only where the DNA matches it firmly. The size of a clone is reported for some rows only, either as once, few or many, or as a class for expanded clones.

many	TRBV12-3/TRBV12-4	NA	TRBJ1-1	TGTGCCAGCAACATGGGTAACACTGAAGCTTTCTTT	CASNMGNTEAFF
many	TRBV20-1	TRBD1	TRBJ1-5	TGCAGTGCTACGGGGACAGGGTTACGAGATCAGCCCCAGCATTTT	CSATGTGLRDQPQHF
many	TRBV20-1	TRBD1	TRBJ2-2	TGCAGTGCATCCGGGACAGGGAAGGTCGGGGAGCTGTTTTTT	CSASGTGKVGELFF
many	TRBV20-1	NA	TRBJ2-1	TGCAGTGGGGGGGGGCCGTCCAATGAGCAGTTCTTC	CSGGGPSNEQFF
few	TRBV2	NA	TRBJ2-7	TGTGCCGCGTCACTAGCTGCCATCTCCTACGAGCAGTACTTC	CAASLAAISYEQYF
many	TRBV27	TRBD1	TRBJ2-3	TGTGCCAGCAGTTTGCGGAGGACAGGAGGCACAGATACGCAGTATTTT	CASSLRRTGGTDTQYF
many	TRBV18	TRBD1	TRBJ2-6	TGTGCCAGCTCACCAAGGACAGGGTCTATCTCTGGGGCCAACGTCCTGACTTTC	CASSPRTGSISGANVLTF
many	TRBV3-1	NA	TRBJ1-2	TGTGCCAGCAGCCAACTAAGGGCTGGCTACACCTTC	CASSQLRAGYTF
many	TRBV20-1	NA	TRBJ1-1	TGCAGTGCTAGAGGTACGTGGGACACTGAAGCTTTCTTT	CSARGTWDTEAFF
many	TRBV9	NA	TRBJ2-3	TGTGCCAGCAGCGTAGGGTGGAGCACAGATACGCAGTATTTT	CASSVGWSTDTQYF
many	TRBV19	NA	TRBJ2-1	TGTGCCAGTAGCCCAGCGTCCGTTGAGCAGTTCTTC	CASSPASVEQFF
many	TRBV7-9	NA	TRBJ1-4	TGTGCCAGCAGCCCCTTGGGGGGGGCTGCGGAAAAACTGTTTTTT	CASSPLGGAAEKLFF
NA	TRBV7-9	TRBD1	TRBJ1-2	TGTGCCAACAGCTTGCGGACAGGGAATGGCTACACCTTC	CANSLRTGNGYTF
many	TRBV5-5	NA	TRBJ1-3	TGTGCCAGCAGCTTGTCCAGGGATACTGGAAACACCATATATTTT	CASSLSRDTGNTIYF
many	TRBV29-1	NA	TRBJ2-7	TGCAGCGTTGAGGCGGGGGCGATGAACGAGCAGTACTTC	CSVEAGAMNEQYF
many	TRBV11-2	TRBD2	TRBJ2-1	TGTGCCAGCAGCATTGGACTAGCGGGGGTGGAGCAGTTCTTC	CASSIGLAGVEQFF
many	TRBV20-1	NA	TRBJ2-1	TGCAGTGCTAGAGGGGGAGCGGTGAGGTACAATGAGCAGTTCTTC	CSARGGAVRYNEQFF
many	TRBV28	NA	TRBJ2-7	TGTGCCAGCAGTCCCGCAGGTCGTGGCGAGCAGTACTTC	CASSPAGRGEQYF